The TCR beta chain under discussion was sequenced for a study of response to subunit inactivated influenza vaccine. The study's findings and limits: With each seasonal influenza vaccination, the authors suggested, few new T cells are recruited.

Comment on this clonotype: The target antigen is unknown.

MiXCR, applied by TCRdb to the RT-PCR reads, yields one record per CDR3 protein. The repertoire holds 550,000 to 800,000 distinct CDR3 sequences, with about 14% as singletons. V shed 0 bases and J 1 base; nucleotides not matched to a gene: 7. The CDR3 totals 19 residues. CDR1 SGHTA and CDR2 FQGNSA come from the germline V gene. Sequencing was performed on PBMCs from blood, taken 14 to 15 days before vaccination. This chain connects TRBV7-2 to TRBJ2-3; 13 bases are a match to TRBD2. The receptor was derived from a man over 45 who received an inactivated influenza vaccine. The CDR3 sequence is CASSLAVTSGRVGTDTQYF. The DNA of the CDR3 is TGTGCCAGCAGCTTAGCCGTTACTAGCGGGAGGGTCGGCACAGATACGCAGTATTTT.